This is a list of T cell receptor beta chains from one sample in a study of type 1 regulatory T cells. No cognate antigen is known for these TCRs. TCRdb called the reads again in MiXCR, with one record for every CDR3 protein. The table lists roughly 65,000 distinct CDR3 sequences, approximately 50% of them singletons. Sequencing was done on a sample of cultured non-Tr1 T cells, either the whole culture or a sorted T cell fraction (not recorded which). Receptors were obtained from a human donor in good health. The CDR3 runs from the conserved cysteine through the conserved F or W. D genes are given only for firm matches. Clone size, where shown, is once, few, many, or a class for clones that have expanded.

clone_size j_call d_call v_call cdr3_nt cdr3_aa
few TRBJ1-1 NA TRBV21-1 TGTGCCAGCAAACCCCCACAGGGAGGGACTGAAGCTTTCTTT CASKPPQGGTEAFF
NA TRBJ2-5 NA TRBV24-1 TGTGCCACTGAACGGATCCCGGGCGAGACCCAGTACTTC CATERIPGETQYF
NA TRBJ1-2 NA TRBV15 TGTGCCACCAGAACGATGTCAACACCGCTTAACTATGGCTACACCTTC CATRTMSTPLNYGYTF
NA TRBJ1-5 NA TRBV7-2 TGTGCCAGCAGCTTAGGTTCCAGGGGTAAGCAGCCCCAGCATTTT CASSLGSRGKQPQHF
NA TRBJ1-2 NA TRBV30 TGTGCCTGGGCAGGGGAGATTAACTATGGCTACACCTTC CAWAGEINYGYTF
NA TRBJ1-2 TRBD1 TRBV5-1 TGCGCCAGCAGCGGGGGACAGGGGGCTGGTTATGGCTACACCTTC CASSGGQGAGYGYTF
NA TRBJ2-2 NA TRBV24-1 TGTGCCACCAGTGACCCGAGGGGGGTCACCGGGGAGCTGTTTTTT CATSDPRGVTGELFF
NA TRBJ1-1 NA TRBV28 TGTGCCAGCACCCCCTCGACAGGCTTGAACACTGAAGCTTTCTTT CASTPSTGLNTEAFF
NA TRBJ2-1 NA TRBV7-2 TGTGCCAGCAGCCCCTGGGCAGGGCAATCCTACAATGAGCAGTTCTTC CASSPWAGQSYNEQFF
NA TRBJ2-5 TRBD2 TRBV20-1 TGCAGTGCTCCTCCGGGACTAGCGGGGGGACCGGCGGTCTTC CSAPPGLAGGPAVF
NA TRBJ2-3 TRBD2 TRBV5-1 TGCGCCAGCAGCACATTTCTAGCGGGGGGAATCACAGATACGCAGTATTTT CASSTFLAGGITDTQYF
few TRBJ1-3 TRBD1 TRBV18 TGTGCCAGCTCACCATCTCGGACAGGGGGAGGAAACACCATATATTTT CASSPSRTGGGNTIYF
few TRBJ2-1 NA TRBV4-2 TGTGCCAGCAGCCACTTTAGTGGGGGCCCTTACAATGAGCAGTTCTTC CASSHFSGGPYNEQFF
NA TRBJ2-1 TRBD2 TRBV15 TGTGCCACCAGCACCCTAGCGGGGCCTTACAATGAGCAGTTCTTC CATSTLAGPYNEQFF
few TRBJ2-3 TRBD2 TRBV9 TGTGCCAGCAGCGTAGATGGCGGGGGGCCGACCTGTTTT CASSVDGGGPTCF
few TRBJ1-2 NA TRBV29-1 TGCAGCGCCCGGACCGAGAACTATGGCTACACCTTC CSARTENYGYTF
NA TRBJ1-1 NA TRBV4-1 TGCGCCAGCAGCCAAGTAGGGACATCCGTGAACACTGAAGCTTTCTTT CASSQVGTSVNTEAFF
NA TRBJ1-6 NA TRBV11-2 TGTGCCAGCAGCTTAGCTAGGGGGGGGAATTCACCCCTCCACTTT CASSLARGGNSPLHF
NA TRBJ2-5 NA TRBV12-3/TRBV12-4 TGTGCCAGCAGGCCGGCGGGACCCCGCTCCCAAGAGACCCAGTACTTC CASRPAGPRSQETQYF
few TRBJ1-1 NA TRBV2 TGTGCCAGCAGTGGGCAGGGGAACACTGAAGCTTTCTTT CASSGQGNTEAFF
few TRBJ2-7 NA TRBV28 TGTGCCAGCAGTTTAAGGGGCTACGAGCAGTACTTC CASSLRGYEQYF
NA TRBJ2-3 NA TRBV29-1 TGCAGCGTTGAAGGAAGGGGTAGTGGGGCAGATACGCAGTATTTT CSVEGRGSGADTQYF
few TRBJ1-4 NA TRBV20-1 TGCAGTGCTAGAACGGACAGAAGTGAAAAACTGTTTTTT CSARTDRSEKLFF
NA TRBJ2-2 TRBD1 TRBV29-1 TGCAGCGTTAAGAACCAGGGGGAAACCGGGGAGCTGTTTTTT CSVKNQGETGELFF
NA TRBJ1-1 NA TRBV5-1 TGCGCCAGTAGCTTACAAACGACAGGCCTGACTGAAGCTTTCTTT CASSLQTTGLTEAFF
many TRBJ1-2 TRBD1 TRBV6-1 TGTGCCAGCAGTGAACGGGACAGGCAATCGGGCTACACCTTC CASSERDRQSGYTF
NA TRBJ1-2 NA TRBV19 TGTGCCAGCAACCTAAGAGGGACACCCTTCTACTATGGCTACACCTTC CASNLRGTPFYYGYTF
NA TRBJ2-5 NA TRBV7-2 TGTGCCAGCAGCTTGGCGGGGACCAAAGAGACCCAGTACTTC CASSLAGTKETQYF
NA TRBJ1-1 NA TRBV12-3/TRBV12-4 TGTGCCAGCAGTTTTGGGCAGAACACTGAAGCTTTCTTT CASSFGQNTEAFF
NA TRBJ2-1 NA TRBV10-2 TGCGCCAGCAGTGAATCCACTTTGGGGAATGAGCAGTTCTTC CASSESTLGNEQFF
NA TRBJ2-5 TRBD1 TRBV6-6 TGTGCCAGCAGTGGGGGGACAGGTCTTGGGGGGGAGACCCAGTACTTC CASSGGTGLGGETQYF
NA TRBJ2-5 NA TRBV25-1 TGTGCCAGCAGTGAATTGGGCACTCTACAAGAGACCCAGTACTTC CASSELGTLQETQYF
NA TRBJ2-1 NA TRBV29-1 TGCAGCGTTGAGGGCAGCTACAATGAGCAGTTCTTC CSVEGSYNEQFF
few TRBJ1-1 NA TRBV30 TGTGCCTGGGACTCAGATGCTGAAGCTTTCTTT CAWDSDAEAFF
NA TRBJ2-3 TRBD2 TRBV9 TGTGCCAGCAGCGTTGTACCCTTGGGGGGGGTGGATACGCAGTATTTT CASSVVPLGGVDTQYF
NA TRBJ2-4 NA TRBV27 TGTGCCAGCAGTCCGCAACTAGCAGTCGGCATTCAGTACTTC CASSPQLAVGIQYF
few TRBJ1-1 NA TRBV12-3/TRBV12-4 TGTGCCAGCAGTTTAAGGGGGTTTGTCGGTTACACTGAAGCTTTCTTT CASSLRGFVGYTEAFF